The sequence of this TCR beta chain was determined in a study of T cell responses to AZD1222 COVID-19 vaccine. The CDR3 totals 13 residues. The germline gives CDR1 GTSNPN, CDR2 SVGIG (reference sequence). The V segment lost 8 bases and the J segment 2 bases; nucleotides outside the gene matches: 6. Study outcomes and limitations: Baseline seropositivity characterized only six AZD1222 recipients. Distributed over spike, vaccine-associated CD4 TCRs predominated at 160-218 and 743-854. As reported, nearly half of all spike-specific TCRs target variant regions that are unmutated.

On this clone itself: No antigen is known for it.

Assay: immunoSEQ multiplex PCR; the TCRdb copy retains only in-frame clones and omits some. The repertoire includes some 150,000 clones, under 95% of them detected once, and roughly 4.3% sits in the top ten. The chain links TRBV30 to TRBJ1-3, with 7 bases lining up with TRBD1. The sequence was collected from an adult in good health. The sequencing used peripheral blood, collected on day 0 of MenACWY control vaccination. The CDR3 sequence: CATLTGAGNTIYF. The CDR3 nucleotides read TGTGCCACACTCACAGGGGCTGGAAACACCATATATTTT. The full variable domain, its missing parts supplied by reference TRBV30 and TRBJ1-3, is SQTIHQWPATLVQPVGSPLSLECTVEGTSNPNLYWYRQAAGRGLQLLFYSVGIGQISSEVPQNLSASRPQDRQFILSSKKLLLSDSGFYLCATLTGAGNTIYFGEGSWLTVV.